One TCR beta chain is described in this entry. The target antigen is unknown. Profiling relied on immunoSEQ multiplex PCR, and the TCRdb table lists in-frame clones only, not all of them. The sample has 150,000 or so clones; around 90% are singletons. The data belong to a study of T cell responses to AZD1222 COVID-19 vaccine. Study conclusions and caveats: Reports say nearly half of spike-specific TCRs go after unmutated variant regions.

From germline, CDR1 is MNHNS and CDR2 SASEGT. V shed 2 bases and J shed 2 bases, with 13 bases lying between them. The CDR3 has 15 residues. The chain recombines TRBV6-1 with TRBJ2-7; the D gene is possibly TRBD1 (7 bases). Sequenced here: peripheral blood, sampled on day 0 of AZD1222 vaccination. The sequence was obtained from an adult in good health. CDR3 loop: CASSETDRRAYEQYF. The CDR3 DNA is TGTGCCAGCAGTGAAACGGACAGGAGGGCCTACGAGCAGTACTTC.